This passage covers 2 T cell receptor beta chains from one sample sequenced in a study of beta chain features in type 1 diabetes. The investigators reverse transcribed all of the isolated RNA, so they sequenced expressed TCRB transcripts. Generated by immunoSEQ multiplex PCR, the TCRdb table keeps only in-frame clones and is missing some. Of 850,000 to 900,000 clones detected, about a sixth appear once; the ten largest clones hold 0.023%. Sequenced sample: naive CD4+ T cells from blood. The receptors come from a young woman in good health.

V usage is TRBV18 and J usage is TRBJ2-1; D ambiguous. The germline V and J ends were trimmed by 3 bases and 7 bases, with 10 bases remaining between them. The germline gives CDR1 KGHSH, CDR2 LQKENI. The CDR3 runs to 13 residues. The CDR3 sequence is CASSPPEFNEQFF. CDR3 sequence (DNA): TGTGCCAGCTCACCCCCAGAATTTAATGAGCAGTTCTTC.

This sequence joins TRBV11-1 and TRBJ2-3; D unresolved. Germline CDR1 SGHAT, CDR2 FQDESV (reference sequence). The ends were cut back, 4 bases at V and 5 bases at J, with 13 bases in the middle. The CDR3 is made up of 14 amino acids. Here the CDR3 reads CASSSRRLGDTQYF. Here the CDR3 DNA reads TGTGCCAGCAGCTCCCGTCGCCTGGGAGATACGCAGTATTTT.